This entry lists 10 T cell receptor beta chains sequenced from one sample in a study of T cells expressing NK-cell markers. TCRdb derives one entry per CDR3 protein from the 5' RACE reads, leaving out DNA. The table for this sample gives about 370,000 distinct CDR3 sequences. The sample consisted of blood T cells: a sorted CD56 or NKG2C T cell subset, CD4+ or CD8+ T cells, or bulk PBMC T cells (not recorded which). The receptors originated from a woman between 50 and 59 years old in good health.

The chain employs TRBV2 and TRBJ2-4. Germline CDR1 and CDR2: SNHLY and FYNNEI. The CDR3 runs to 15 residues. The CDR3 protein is CASSVSALAKNIQYF.

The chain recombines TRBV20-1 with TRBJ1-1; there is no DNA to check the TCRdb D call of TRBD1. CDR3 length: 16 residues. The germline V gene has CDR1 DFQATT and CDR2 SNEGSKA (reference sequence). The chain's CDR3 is CSARDLRGSMNTEAFF.

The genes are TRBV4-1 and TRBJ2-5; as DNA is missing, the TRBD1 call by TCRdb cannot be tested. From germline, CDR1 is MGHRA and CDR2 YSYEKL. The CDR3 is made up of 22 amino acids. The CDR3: CASSQPGQGSLLGQWAQETQYF.

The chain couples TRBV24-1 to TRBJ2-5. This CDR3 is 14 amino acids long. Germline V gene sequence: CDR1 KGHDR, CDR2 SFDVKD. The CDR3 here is CATSDVRGFGTQYF.

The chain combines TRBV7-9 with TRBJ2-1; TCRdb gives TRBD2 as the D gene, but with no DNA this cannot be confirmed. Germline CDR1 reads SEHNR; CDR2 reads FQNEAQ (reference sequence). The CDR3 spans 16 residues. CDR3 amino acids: CASSLMSSGRYNEQFF.

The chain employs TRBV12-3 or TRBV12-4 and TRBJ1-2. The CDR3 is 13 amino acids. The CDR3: CASSFEQTYGYTF.

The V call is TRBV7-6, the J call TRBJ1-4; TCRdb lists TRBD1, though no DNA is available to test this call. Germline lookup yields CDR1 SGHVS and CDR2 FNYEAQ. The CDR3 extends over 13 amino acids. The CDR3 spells CASSSPAGEKLFF. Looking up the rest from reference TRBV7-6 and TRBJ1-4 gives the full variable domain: GAGVSQSPRYKVTKRGQDVALRCDPISGHVSLYWYRQALGQGPEFLTYFNYEAQQDKSGLPNDRFSAERPEGSISTLTIQRTEQRDSAMYRCASSSPAGEKLFFGSGTQLSVL.

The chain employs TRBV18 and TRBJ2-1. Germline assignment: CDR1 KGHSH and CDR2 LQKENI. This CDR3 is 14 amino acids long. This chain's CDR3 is CASSPKAVYNEQFF.

CDR3 protein: CASSSSLVGGNEQFF. The rearrangement joins TRBV7-9 to TRBJ2-1; the D gene TCRdb calls, TRBD1, cannot be checked with no DNA. CDR1 and CDR2 (germline): SEHNR, FQNEAQ (reference sequence). The CDR3 has 15 residues.

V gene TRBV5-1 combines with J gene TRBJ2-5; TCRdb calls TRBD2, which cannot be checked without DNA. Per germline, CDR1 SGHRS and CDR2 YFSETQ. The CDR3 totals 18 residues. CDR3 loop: CASSLAGVSGRYQETQYF.